This T cell receptor beta chain was sequenced during a study of blood T cells in healthy people across ages. Study conclusions and caveats: More naive CD4+ cells and higher diversity were found in long-lived than in aged donors.

A sample-barcoded 5' primer and a J-beta primer mix were used in a second PCR of roughly 7 to 11 cycles. TCRdb re-analysed the 5' RACE reads in MiXCR, keeping a single row per CDR3 protein. The sample comprises roughly 2 million distinct CDR3 sequences, 49% of which are singletons, and approximately 2.1% rests with the top ten. Points on this clonotype: Its antigen is unknown.

Germline assignment: CDR1 SGHDT and CDR2 YYEEEE. Trimming removed 1 base from V and 7 bases from J, with 18 bases in between. There are 16 residues in the CDR3. Peripheral blood, 9.5 to 10 milliliters per donor, was collected. This chain connects TRBV5-6 to TRBJ2-4; D is perhaps TRBD1 or TRBD2 (6 bases each). This TCR came from a woman aged 40 to 55 in good health. Sequencing was done on a sample of blood. The chain's CDR3 is CASSLSGGLRGNIQYF. The DNA for the CDR3 is TGTGCCAGCAGCTTGTCTGGGGGGCTAAGGGGGAACATTCAGTACTTC.